A selection of T cell receptor beta chains follows, all from one sample in a study of blood T cell repertoires in COVID-19. TCRdb keeps only in-frame clones here, not all; method: immunoSEQ multiplex PCR. The sample lists some 70,000 clones; more than 80% were seen once. The source material was peripheral blood. The origin of the receptors is a woman of 80 years or more with active COVID-19. CDR3s include the opening cysteine and the closing phenylalanine or tryptophan. Each record gives: D gene, V gene, clone size, J gene, CDR3 protein, CDR3 DNA. D genes are given only for firm matches. Size is stated for part of the rows, as once, few or many counts, or as a class when the clone is expanded.

>.|TRBV7-6|.|TRBJ2-5
CASSPLRLEGGHGQETQYF
TGTGCCAGCAGCCCCCTCCGTTTAGAAGGGGGTCATGGGCAAGAGACCCAGTACTTC
>TRBD2|TRBV7-6|.|TRBJ2-7
CASSVGTSGSYEQYF
TGTGCCAGCAGCGTCGGGACTAGCGGGAGCTACGAGCAGTACTTC
>TRBD2|TRBV3-1/TRBV3-2|.|TRBJ2-2
CASSPRTSGRLGELFF
TGTGCCAGCAGCCCACGGACTAGCGGGAGGCTCGGGGAGCTGTTTTTT
>TRBD2|TRBV4-1|.|TRBJ2-1
CASSPRPLREVNEQFF
TGCGCCAGCAGCCCCCGACCCCTGCGGGAGGTAAATGAGCAGTTCTTC
>TRBD1|TRBV18|once|TRBJ2-7
CASSPPAGGPYEQYF
TGTGCCAGCTCACCACCGGCAGGGGGCCCCTACGAGCAGTACTTC
>TRBD1|TRBV28|.|TRBJ1-2
CASRVAGTGLYGYTF
TGTGCCAGCAGGGTAGCCGGGACAGGACTCTATGGCTACACCTTC
>TRBD1|TRBV28|.|TRBJ2-3
CASQQGTFANTQYF
TGTGCCAGCCAACAGGGGACCTTTGCCAATACGCAGTATTTT
>TRBD1|TRBV6-2/TRBV6-3|.|TRBJ2-3
CASSYRGTVPTDTQYF
TGTGCCAGCAGTTACCGAGGGACAGTTCCCACAGATACGCAGTATTTT
>TRBD2|TRBV28|.|TRBJ2-2
CASSETSGRALGGELFF
TGTGCCAGCAGTGAAACTAGCGGGAGGGCCTTGGGCGGGGAGCTGTTTTTT
>TRBD2|TRBV7-2|.|TRBJ2-7
CASSPPGLRGYEQYF
TGTGCCAGCAGCCCACCGGGACTACGAGGCTACGAGCAGTACTTC
>TRBD2|TRBV3-1/TRBV3-2|.|TRBJ2-7
CASSQYPSGSYEQYF
TGTGCCAGCAGCCAATATCCTAGCGGCTCCTACGAGCAGTACTTC
>.|TRBV21-1|.|TRBJ1-5
CASGWDNRGNQPQHF
TGTGCCAGCGGGTGGGATAATAGGGGGAATCAGCCCCAGCATTTT
>.|TRBV28|.|TRBJ2-7
CASSFGRSYEQYF
TGTGCCAGCAGTTTTGGCAGGTCCTACGAGCAGTACTTC
>.|TRBV6-5|.|TRBJ2-1
CASSYSKSVNEQFF
TGTGCCAGCAGTTACTCGAAATCGGTCAATGAGCAGTTCTTC
>TRBD2|TRBV20-1|.|TRBJ2-1
CSASRAGVQQFF
TGCAGTGCTAGTCGAGCGGGAGTACAGCAGTTCTTC
>TRBD2|TRBV7-8|few|TRBJ2-7
CASSPRGGRSNYEQYF
TGTGCCAGCAGCCCCCGGGGGGGGCGGAGCAACTACGAGCAGTACTTC
>.|TRBV15|.|TRBJ2-7
CATSRGPGQVGAGDFYEQYF
TGTGCCACCAGCAGGGGACCGGGACAGGTCGGCGCGGGAGATTTCTACGAGCAGTACTTC
>TRBD2|TRBV3-1/TRBV3-2|.|TRBJ2-7
CASSQSGTSGHPYEQYF
TGTGCCAGCAGCCAATCTGGGACTAGCGGGCACCCCTACGAGCAGTACTTC
>TRBD2|TRBV2|.|TRBJ2-2
CASSTSGSYGELFF
TGTGCCAGTTCAACTAGCGGGAGTTACGGGGAGCTGTTTTTT
>.|TRBV6-1|.|TRBJ1-6
CASSESRGWNSPLHF
TGTGCCAGCAGTGAAAGTAGGGGTTGGAATTCACCCCTCCACTTT
>.|TRBV5-5|.|TRBJ2-7
CASSLVPGYEQYF
TGTGCCAGCAGCTTGGTCCCGGGATACGAGCAGTACTTC
>.|TRBV28|.|TRBJ2-3
CASSQGGSSTDTQYF
TGTGCCAGCAGCCAGGGAGGCTCTAGCACAGATACGCAGTATTTT
>TRBD2|TRBV28|.|TRBJ2-5
CASSLSGATGETQYF
TGTGCCAGCAGTTTAAGCGGGGCGACGGGAGAGACCCAGTACTTC
>.|TRBV2|.|TRBJ2-7
CASSGLSSLYEQYF
TGTGCCAGCAGTGGGCTTTCCTCCCTCTACGAGCAGTACTTC
>TRBD1|TRBV5-1|.|TRBJ1-1
CASSRGTGNTEAFF
TGCGCCAGCAGTAGAGGGACAGGGAACACTGAAGCTTTCTTT
>TRBD1|TRBV28|.|TRBJ1-1
CASSETYRGRHEAFF
TGTGCCAGCAGTGAAACTTACAGGGGTAGACACGAAGCTTTCTTT
>.|TRBV4-1|.|TRBJ2-2
CASSPQDTGELFF
TGCGCCAGCAGCCCCCAGGACACCGGGGAGCTGTTTTTT
>.|TRBV28|once|TRBJ2-7
CASSLGQGIRNEQYF
TGTGCCAGCAGTTTAGGGCAGGGGATTCGAAACGAGCAGTACTTC
>TRBD1|TRBV7-8|.|TRBJ2-3
CASSFSFGTGDTDTQYF
TGTGCCAGCAGCTTCTCATTCGGGACAGGGGACACAGATACGCAGTATTTT
>TRBD2|TRBV10-3|.|TRBJ2-5
CAISGGTSGAGGETQYF
TGTGCCATCAGTGGCGGTACTAGCGGGGCAGGAGGAGAGACCCAGTACTTC
>.|TRBV15|.|TRBJ2-2
CATSRDWGKNTGELFF
TGTGCCACCAGCAGAGATTGGGGCAAGAACACCGGGGAGCTGTTTTTT
>TRBD1|TRBV5-4|.|TRBJ1-4
CASSRDRSSWKLFF
TGTGCCAGCAGTCGGGACAGGTCATCGTGGAAACTGTTTTTT
>.|TRBV7-2|.|TRBJ1-5
CASSPGFGNQPQHF
TGTGCCAGCAGCCCGGGTTTTGGGAATCAGCCCCAGCATTTT
>.|TRBV6-2/TRBV6-3|.|TRBJ2-7
CASSHGLGGYEQYF
TGTGCCAGCAGCCACGGGCTAGGCGGGTACGAGCAGTACTTC
>.|TRBV3-1/TRBV3-2|once|TRBJ2-5
CASSQAADQETQYF
TGTGCCAGCAGCCAAGCCGCGGATCAAGAGACCCAGTACTTC
>TRBD2|TRBV28|.|TRBJ2-7
CASSPIAGLGLHYEQYF
TGTGCCAGCAGTCCGATCGCCGGACTAGGACTACACTACGAGCAGTACTTC
>TRBD1|TRBV7-9|few|TRBJ1-2
CASSIPRQGNYGYTF
TGTGCCAGCAGCATCCCACGACAGGGGAACTATGGCTACACCTTC
>.|TRBV5-4|.|TRBJ2-1
CASSVTSNSYNEQFF
TGTGCCAGCAGCGTAACTAGCAACTCCTACAATGAGCAGTTCTTC
>.|TRBV6-6|.|TRBJ1-6
CASSYSGHEDSPLHF
TGTGCCAGCAGTTACTCCGGACACGAAGATTCACCCCTCCACTTT
>.|TRBV5-1|.|TRBJ2-7
CASSTLGAGVEQYF
TGCGCCAGCAGCACCCTCGGGGCAGGGGTTGAGCAGTACTTC
>TRBD2|TRBV11-2|once|TRBJ2-5
CASSPQRGGPLQETQYF
TGTGCCAGCAGCCCGCAGCGGGGGGGGCCCCTCCAAGAGACCCAGTACTTC
>.|TRBV29-1|.|TRBJ2-5
CSVEAYQETQYF
TGCAGCGTTGAGGCTTACCAAGAGACCCAGTACTTC
>.|TRBV5-1|.|TRBJ2-5
CASSLMGGLGETQYF
TGCGCCAGCAGCTTGATGGGAGGACTCGGAGAGACCCAGTACTTC
>TRBD1|TRBV11-2|.|TRBJ2-7
CASSPWDSSYEQYF
TGTGCCAGCAGCCCCTGGGACAGCTCCTACGAGCAGTACTTC
>.|TRBV9|.|TRBJ2-2
CASSRRALGPGELFF
TGTGCCAGCAGCCGCAGAGCGTTGGGGCCCGGGGAGCTGTTTTTT
>.|TRBV4-3|.|TRBJ2-3
CASSQEAHTDTQYF
TGCGCCAGCAGCCAAGAAGCGCACACAGATACGCAGTATTTT
>.|TRBV5-1|.|TRBJ2-3
CASSTDRSLDTQYF
TGCGCCAGCAGCACCGACAGGAGTTTGGATACGCAGTATTTT
>TRBD2|TRBV7-9|.|TRBJ2-1
CASSWAGTTYNEQFF
TGTGCCAGCAGCTGGGCCGGGACTACATACAATGAGCAGTTCTTC
>TRBD1|TRBV7-2|.|TRBJ1-1
CASSSTYRGSSEAFF
TGTGCCAGCAGCTCGACTTACAGGGGCTCCTCTGAAGCTTTCTTT
>TRBD2|TRBV19|.|TRBJ2-2
CASSISSGRASTGELFF
TGTGCCAGTAGTATATCTAGCGGGAGGGCTAGCACCGGGGAGCTGTTTTTT
>.|TRBV28|.|TRBJ2-3
CASSQGGASTDTQYF
TGTGCCAGCAGTCAAGGGGGTGCTAGCACAGATACGCAGTATTTT
>TRBD1|TRBV28|.|TRBJ2-1
CASSFWTGEPYNEQFF
TGTGCCAGCAGTTTTTGGACAGGGGAACCCTACAATGAGCAGTTCTTC
>.|TRBV28|.|TRBJ1-3
CASLTGTGNTIYF
TGTGCCAGTTTAACAGGGACTGGAAACACCATATATTTT
>.|TRBV19|.|TRBJ1-2
CASRGGLRGLLNYGYTF
TGTGCCAGTCGTGGGGGTCTGCGGGGACTATTAAACTATGGCTACACCTTC
>TRBD1|TRBV6-2/TRBV6-3|once|TRBJ2-3
CASSDRQGRYDTQYF
TGTGCCAGCAGCGATCGACAGGGTCGTTATGATACGCAGTATTTT
>.|TRBV11-2|.|TRBJ2-1
CASSSYLAYGAIEQFF
TGTGCCAGCAGCTCCTACCTAGCGTATGGGGCCATTGAGCAGTTCTTC
>.|TRBV6-5|.|TRBJ1-5
CASSSAGSIQPQHF
TGTGCCAGCAGTTCTGCAGGGTCTATTCAGCCCCAGCATTTT